Included here is one TCR beta chain sequence, with context. Using immunoSEQ multiplex PCR, the repertoire was profiled, and TCRdb retains in-frame clones only, with some absent. This table holds approximately 2,000,000 clones, around 93% found once. The naive CD8 population came from CD45RO-negative cells selected for CCR7, without terminally differentiated effector memory CD45RA+ cells. Trimming took off 6 bases at V and 0 bases at J, with 12 bases between the two ends. The CDR3 runs to 15 residues. Germline CDR1 LNHDA, CDR2 SQIVND (reference sequence). This sample was taken from a study of shared clonotypes between healthy human individuals.

J is TRBJ1-5 and V is TRBV19; tentatively, D is TRBD1 (6 bases). This clonotype was sampled from a man aged 18 to 35 in good health. Some clones in this sample may be carry-over from other donors' samples. Sequenced: naive CD8+ T cells from PBMCs. Here the CDR3 DNA reads TGTGCCAGTAGCCTGGACAGTTATAGCAATCAGCCCCAGCATTTT. It translates to CASSLDSYSNQPQHF.